Here is one T cell receptor (beta chain) with its context. The data were taken from a study of blood T cell repertoires in COVID-19. Turning to the study itself: Specimens from acute and convalescent COVID-19 originated in the United States, Italy and Spain.

In assigning cohorts, the study relied on participant-reported clinical history. Germline V gene lookup returns CDR1 LNHDA and CDR2 SQIVND (reference sequence). The ends lost 5 bases at V and 4 bases at J; junction bases unmatched: 6. This CDR3 is 15 amino acids long. Sequencing was performed with immunoSEQ multiplex PCR; in TCRdb, only in-frame clones are kept and a portion is missing. This table holds roughly 400,000 clones, roughly 92% found once. The sample comprised PBMCs or T cells enriched from blood (not recorded which). The TCR originated in a woman aged 40 to 49 who had been exposed to COVID-19. The rearrangement links TRBV19 to TRBJ1-2; 11 nucleotides line up with TRBD1. The CDR3 region has the DNA TGTGCCAGTAGTGGGACAGGGGGTCTGCGCTATGGCTACACCTTC. It codes for CASSGTGGLRYGYTF.